This is a list of T cell receptor beta chains from one sample in a study of T-cell memory formation after mild COVID-19. MiXCR was run by TCRdb on the 5' RACE reads, yielding one entry per CDR3 protein. The sample has about 350,000 distinct CDR3 sequences; 12% to 15% are singletons. The sequenced sample was PBMCs or a T cell subset sorted from them (not recorded which). The source is a young man who had mild COVID-19 (a few samples of this study predate the infection). Cell type and time point are not known. CDR3s include the opening cysteine and the closing phenylalanine or tryptophan. The D gene is left open where the match is weak. Clone size is stated in some rows and not others, as once, few, many or a class when expanded.

CDR3nt: TGTGCCAGCAGCTTGGCTAGGACAGGGAAAGGTGTGGGAGAGACCCAGTACTTC
CDR3aa: CASSLARTGKGVGETQYF
j_gene: TRBJ2-5
v_gene: TRBV5-6
d_gene: TRBD1
abundance: NA

CDR3nt: TGTGCCAGCGGATCCGAAGTCAGGGTGGGCTATGGCTACACCTTC
CDR3aa: CASGSEVRVGYGYTF
j_gene: TRBJ1-2
v_gene: TRBV6-5
d_gene: NA
abundance: NA

CDR3nt: TGCAGCGTCGTCTTTGCGGGGGACACAGATACGCAGTATTTT
CDR3aa: CSVVFAGDTDTQYF
j_gene: TRBJ2-3
v_gene: TRBV29-1
d_gene: TRBD2
abundance: few

CDR3nt: TGTGCCAGCAGTTTAACAGGGGACTATGGCTACACCTTC
CDR3aa: CASSLTGDYGYTF
j_gene: TRBJ1-2
v_gene: TRBV27
d_gene: TRBD1
abundance: few

CDR3nt: TGTGCCAGCATTTCCGGGACAGAGAAGGTATCTTTCTTT
CDR3aa: CASISGTEKVSFF
j_gene: TRBJ1-1
v_gene: TRBV28
d_gene: TRBD1
abundance: NA

CDR3nt: TGTGCCAGCAGTGAAGGGGGAAACTCACCCCTCCACTTT
CDR3aa: CASSEGGNSPLHF
j_gene: TRBJ1-6
v_gene: TRBV6-1
d_gene: NA
abundance: few

CDR3nt: TGTGCCACCAGCAGTTTGAACACTGAAGCTTTCTTT
CDR3aa: CATSSLNTEAFF
j_gene: TRBJ1-1
v_gene: TRBV15
d_gene: NA
abundance: NA

CDR3nt: TGTGCCAGCAGCCAAGATATAGGGAGTCACGCAGATACGCAGTATTTT
CDR3aa: CASSQDIGSHADTQYF
j_gene: TRBJ2-3
v_gene: TRBV3-1
d_gene: NA
abundance: few

CDR3nt: TGCGCCAGCAGCGAGGGTGGGAATAATTCACCCCTCCACTTT
CDR3aa: CASSEGGNNSPLHF
j_gene: TRBJ1-6
v_gene: TRBV5-1
d_gene: NA
abundance: NA

CDR3nt: TGTGCCAGCAGCCCCTTCGCTTATAATTCACCCCTCCACTTT
CDR3aa: CASSPFAYNSPLHF
j_gene: TRBJ1-6
v_gene: TRBV7-6
d_gene: NA
abundance: NA

CDR3nt: TGTGCCAGCAGCTTAGCGCAAGGGGGTCGGGCTAATTCACCCCTCCACTTT
CDR3aa: CASSLAQGGRANSPLHF
j_gene: TRBJ1-6
v_gene: TRBV7-9
d_gene: NA
abundance: NA

CDR3nt: TGCAGTGCTAGAACCTGGGGGGGGTTAGCTTTCTTT
CDR3aa: CSARTWGGLAFF
j_gene: TRBJ1-1
v_gene: TRBV20-1
d_gene: NA
abundance: NA

CDR3nt: TGCGCCAGCAGCCCCATACTACTAGCGGGGGACCTCAATGAGCAGTTCTTC
CDR3aa: CASSPILLAGDLNEQFF
j_gene: TRBJ2-1
v_gene: TRBV4-3
d_gene: TRBD2
abundance: few